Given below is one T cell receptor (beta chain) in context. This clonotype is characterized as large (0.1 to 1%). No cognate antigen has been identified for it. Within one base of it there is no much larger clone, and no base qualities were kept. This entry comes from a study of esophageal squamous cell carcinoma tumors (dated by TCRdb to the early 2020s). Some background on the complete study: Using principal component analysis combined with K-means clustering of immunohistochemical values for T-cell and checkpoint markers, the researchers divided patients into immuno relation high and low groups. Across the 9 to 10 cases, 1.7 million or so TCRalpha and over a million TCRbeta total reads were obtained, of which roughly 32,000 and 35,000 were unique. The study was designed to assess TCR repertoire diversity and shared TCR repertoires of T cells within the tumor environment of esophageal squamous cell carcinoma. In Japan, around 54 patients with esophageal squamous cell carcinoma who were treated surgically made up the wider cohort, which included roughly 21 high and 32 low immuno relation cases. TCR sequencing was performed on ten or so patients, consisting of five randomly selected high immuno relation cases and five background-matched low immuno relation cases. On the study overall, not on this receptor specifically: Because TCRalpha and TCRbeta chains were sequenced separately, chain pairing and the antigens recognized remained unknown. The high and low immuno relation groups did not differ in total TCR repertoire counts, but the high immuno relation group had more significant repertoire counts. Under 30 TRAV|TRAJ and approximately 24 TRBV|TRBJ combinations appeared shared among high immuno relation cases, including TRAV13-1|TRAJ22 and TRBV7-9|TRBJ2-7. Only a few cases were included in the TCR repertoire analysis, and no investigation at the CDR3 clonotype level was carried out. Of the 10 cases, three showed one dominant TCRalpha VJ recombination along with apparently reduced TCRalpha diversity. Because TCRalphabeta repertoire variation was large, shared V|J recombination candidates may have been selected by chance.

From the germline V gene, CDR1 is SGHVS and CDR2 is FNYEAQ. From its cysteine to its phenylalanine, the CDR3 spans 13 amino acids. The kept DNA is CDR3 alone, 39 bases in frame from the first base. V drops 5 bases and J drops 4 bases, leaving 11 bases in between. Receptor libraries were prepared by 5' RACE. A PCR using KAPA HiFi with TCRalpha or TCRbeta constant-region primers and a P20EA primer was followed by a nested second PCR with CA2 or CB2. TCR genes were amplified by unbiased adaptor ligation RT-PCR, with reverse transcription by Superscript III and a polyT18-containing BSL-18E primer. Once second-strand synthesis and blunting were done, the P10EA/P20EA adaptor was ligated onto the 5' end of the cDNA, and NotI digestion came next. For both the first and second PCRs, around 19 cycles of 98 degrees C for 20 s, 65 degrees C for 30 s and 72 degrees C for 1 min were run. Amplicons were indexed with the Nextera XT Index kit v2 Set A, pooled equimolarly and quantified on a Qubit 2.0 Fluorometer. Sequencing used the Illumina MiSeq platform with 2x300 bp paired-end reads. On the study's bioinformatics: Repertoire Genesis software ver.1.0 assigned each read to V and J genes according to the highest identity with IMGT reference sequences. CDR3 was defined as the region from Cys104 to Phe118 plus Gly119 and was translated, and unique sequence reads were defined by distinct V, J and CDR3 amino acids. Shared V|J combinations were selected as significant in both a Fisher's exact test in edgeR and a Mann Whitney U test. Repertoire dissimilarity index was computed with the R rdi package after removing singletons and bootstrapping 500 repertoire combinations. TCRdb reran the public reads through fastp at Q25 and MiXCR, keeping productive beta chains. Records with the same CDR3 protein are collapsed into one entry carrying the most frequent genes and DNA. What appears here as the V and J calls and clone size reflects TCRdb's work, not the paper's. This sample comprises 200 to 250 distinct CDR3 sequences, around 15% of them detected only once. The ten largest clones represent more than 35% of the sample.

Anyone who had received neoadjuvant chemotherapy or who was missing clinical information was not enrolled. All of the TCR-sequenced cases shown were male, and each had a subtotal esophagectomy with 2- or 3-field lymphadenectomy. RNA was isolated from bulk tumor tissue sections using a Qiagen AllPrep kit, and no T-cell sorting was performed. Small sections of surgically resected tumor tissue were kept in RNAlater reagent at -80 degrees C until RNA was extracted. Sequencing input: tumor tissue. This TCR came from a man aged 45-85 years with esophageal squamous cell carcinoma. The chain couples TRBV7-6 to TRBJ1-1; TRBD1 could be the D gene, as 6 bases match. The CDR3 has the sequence CASSHTGFTEAFF. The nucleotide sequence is TGTGCCAGCAGCCATACAGGGTTCACTGAAGCTTTCTTT.